This entry lists 11 T cell receptor beta chains sequenced from one sample in a study of blood T cell repertoires in COVID-19. Generated by immunoSEQ multiplex PCR, the TCRdb table keeps only in-frame clones and is missing some. The sample contains 300,000 to 400,000 clones, over 80% of which appear only once. What was sequenced was peripheral blood. The source of these receptors is a man younger than 40 with COVID-19, enrolled during active disease.

The gene calls are TRBV7-2 and TRBJ2-7, with D tentatively TRBD2 (6 bases). The CDR3 runs 14 residues. Germline-derived CDR1 and CDR2 are SGHTA and FQGNSA. Trimming stripped 4 bases from V and 5 bases from J, with 15 bases between. CDR3 residues: CASSSGDPWDEQYF. DNA for the CDR3: TGTGCCAGCAGCTCGGGGGACCCTTGGGACGAGCAGTACTTC.

This chain links TRBV4-3 with TRBJ2-1, with TRBD1 matching 10 bases. The CDR3 length is 16 residues. Losses at the gene ends were 3 bases for V and 2 bases for J; bases not matched to a gene: 4. The V gene's germline CDR1 is LGHNA and CDR2 YSLEER. CDR3 sequence: CASSQYGTGAYNEQFF. CDR3 nucleotides: TGCGCCAGCAGCCAGTACGGGACAGGGGCCTACAATGAGCAGTTCTTC.

This clone came up many times. The chain joins TRBV7-9 to TRBJ2-1; 16 bases align to TRBD2. Germline V gene data show CDR1 as SEHNR and CDR2 as FQNEAQ (reference sequence). The CDR3 is made up of 19 amino acids. Trimming at V came to 6 bases and at J to 4 bases, leaving 12 bases not matched to a gene. CDR3 nucleotide sequence: TGTGCCAGCAGACGTGGGACTAGCGGGAGGGCCCAGGGGTACAATGAGCAGTTCTTC. Protein sequence: CASRRGTSGRAQGYNEQFF.

DNA of the CDR3: TGTGCCAGCTTGAGACAGTTAAACACTGAAGCTTTCTTT. Residues: CASLRQLNTEAFF. The rearrangement uses TRBV7-9 and TRBJ1-1, with D maybe TRBD1 (5 bases). Germline V gives CDR1 SEHNR, CDR2 FQNEAQ (reference sequence). This CDR3 is 13 amino acids long. V lost 8 bases, J lost 2 bases, and 12 bases lay in between. The full variable domain, its missing parts supplied by reference TRBV7-9 and TRBJ1-1, is DTGVSQNPRHKITKRGQNVTFRCDPISEHNRLYWYRQTLGQGPEFLTYFQNEAQLEKSRLLSDRFSAERPKGSFSTLEIQRTEQGDSAMYLCASLRQLNTEAFFGQGTRLTVV.

J is TRBJ2-1 and V is TRBV5-6; 9 positions match TRBD2. The CDR3 consists of 16 residues. Germline V gene sequence: CDR1 SGHDT, CDR2 YYEEEE. Trimming cost V 6 bases and J 2 bases; bases outside gene matches: 9. The CDR3 reads CASTNAGTSPYNEQFF. The CDR3 DNA reads as TGTGCCAGCACGAATGCCGGGACTAGCCCCTACAATGAGCAGTTCTTC.

The CDR3 here is CAISERGKYTF. The CDR3 DNA reads TGTGCCATCAGTGAACGCGGAAAATACACCTTC. This chain uses TRBV10-3 with TRBJ1-2, with unresolved D. The germline V gene encodes CDR1 ENHRY and CDR2 SYGVKD. Trimming removed 3 bases from V and 11 bases from J, with 10 bases in between. CDR3 length equals 11 residues.

The rearrangement uses TRBV7-3 and TRBJ1-3; TRBD1 is a possible D gene (5 bases). Trimming took off 3 bases at V and 4 bases at J, with 7 bases between the two ends. This CDR3 has 13 residues. Germline V gene sequence: CDR1 SGHTA, CDR2 FQGTGA. The CDR3 nucleotides read TGTGCCAGCAGCTTGTCAGGGGGAAACACCATATATTTT. Protein sequence: CASSLSGGNTIYF.

This chain connects TRBV5-1 to TRBJ2-5, with 11 bases fitting TRBD2. The germline CDR1 and CDR2 sequences are SGHRS and YFSETQ. There are 16 residues in the CDR3. Unmatched junction bases numbered 3, after V lost 0 bases and J lost 2 bases. CDR3 coding DNA: TGCGCCAGCAGCTTGGGACCTAGCGGGAGGCAAGAGACCCAGTACTTC. Amino acids: CASSLGPSGRQETQYF.

This clone has only a few counts. This rearrangement joins TRBV5-6 to TRBJ2-5, with D possibly matching TRBD1 (6 bases). The V and J ends lost 4 bases and 4 bases respectively, with 17 bases between them. CDR1 and CDR2 from the germline V gene are SGHDT and YYEEEE. The CDR3 length is 15 residues. CDR3 sequence (DNA): TGTGCCAGCAGCCGGAAATACAGGGATCGAGAGACCCAGTACTTC. Its translation: CASSRKYRDRETQYF.

The chain combines TRBV19 with TRBJ2-3; D ambiguous. Germline lookup yields CDR1 LNHDA and CDR2 SQIVND (reference sequence). Deletions cut 3 bases from V and 2 bases from J, with 9 bases between. CDR3 length: 14 amino acids. DNA for the CDR3: TGTGCCAGTAGTATCTTAGCTCTCACAGATACGCAGTATTTT. It is translated as CASSILALTDTQYF. The whole variable domain, remainder taken from reference TRBV19 and TRBJ2-3, is DGGITQSPKYLFRKEGQNVTLSCEQNLNHDAMYWYRQDPGQGLRLIYYSQIVNDFQKGDIAEGYSVSREKKESFPLTVTSAQKNPTAFYLCASSILALTDTQYFGPGTRLTVL.

V and J are TRBV4-2 and TRBJ2-2; 7 bases are a match to TRBD1. Germline values: CDR1 LGHNA, CDR2 YNFKEQ. CDR3 length: 16 residues. V gave up 2 bases and J gave up 0 bases; unmatched junction bases: 3. The CDR3 coding sequence is TGTGCCAGCAGCCAAAGGACAGGATCGAACACCGGGGAGCTGTTTTTT. Its translation: CASSQRTGSNTGELFF.